One sample yielded the 19 T cell receptor beta chains listed below, sequenced in a study of OX40 agonist ivuxolimab in advanced cancers. Sequenced by immunoSEQ multiplex PCR; TCRdb stores in-frame clones only, minus some. This sample has about 41,000 clones, with around 84% found just once. The input for sequencing was CD4+ or CD8+ T cells sorted from blood, taken in a trial of the OX40 agonist ivuxolimab. The receptors were gathered from an adult with an advanced solid tumor such as melanoma, head and neck, liver or kidney cancer.

The rearrangement links TRBV4-3 to TRBJ1-3; the D gene is possibly TRBD1 (5 bases). Germline CDR1 is LGHNA and CDR2 is YSLEER. Trimming removed 1 base from V and 5 bases from J, with 12 bases in between. CDR3 size: 15 residues. This CDR3 is CASSQVGGGRNTIYF. The CDR3 DNA follows: TGCGCCAGCAGCCAAGTGGGGGGTGGAAGAAACACCATATATTTT.

The chain carries TRBV5-1 and TRBJ2-7; D might be TRBD1 (5 bases). Per germline, CDR1 SGHRS and CDR2 YFSETQ. Trimming removed 0 bases from V and 1 base from J, with 8 bases in between. The CDR3 is made up of 14 amino acids. This CDR3 reads CASSLAAGSYEQYF. CDR3 nucleotides: TGCGCCAGCAGCTTGGCGGCAGGGTCCTACGAGCAGTACTTC.

The chain combines TRBV4-3 with TRBJ2-2, with D unclear. The V end lost 4 bases, the J end lost 4 bases, and 10 bases lay between the germline ends. Germline CDR1 LGHNA, CDR2 YSLEER. The CDR3 contains 14 residues. CDR3 bases: TGCGCCAGCAGCCCTCTGGTTGCCACCGGGGAGCTGTTTTTT. It yields the protein CASSPLVATGELFF.

This clone was recorded a few times. The chain carries TRBV30 and TRBJ1-4, with a weak D call TRBD1 (6 bases). Trimming left V 1 base short and J 10 bases short, with 16 bases between. CDR3 length: 14 amino acids. Germline-derived CDR1 and CDR2 are GTSNPN and SVGIG (reference sequence). CDR3 sequence (DNA): TGTGCCTGGAGTGGCGTCGGGGGCGTGGGAAAACTGTTTTTT. This codes for CAWSGVGGVGKLFF.

Of note for this clone: At one end, the junction sequence differs from germline, possibly due to a read error. The chain employs TRBV5-4 and TRBJ2-7; 7 bases map to TRBD2. CDR1 is SGHNT and CDR2 is YYREEE in the germline V gene (reference sequence). The CDR3 has 15 residues. Written as DNA, the CDR3 is TGCGCCAGCAGCCAAGAAGGACGGGGGGACTACGAGCAGTACTTC. This sequence encodes CASSQEGRGDYEQYF. The whole variable domain, filled in from reference TRBV5-4 and TRBJ2-7, reads ETGVTQSPTHLIKTRGQQVTLRCSSQSGHNTVSWYQQALGQGPQFIFQYYREEENGRGNFPPRFSGLQFPNYSSELNVNALELDDSALYLCASSQEGRGDYEQYFGPGTRLTVT.

The chain recombines TRBV6-5 with TRBJ2-5; D gene uncertain. There are 12 residues in the CDR3. Deletions cut 4 bases from V and 0 bases from J, with 3 bases between. Germline values: CDR1 MNHEY, CDR2 SVGAGI. This CDR3 is CASSSYQETQYF. CDR3 bases: TGTGCCAGCAGTTCGTACCAAGAGACCCAGTACTTC.

J is TRBJ2-1 and V is TRBV11-2; 10 positions agree with TRBD2. V trimming: 9 bases; J trimming: 5 bases; junction bases outside the gene matches: 7. Germline CDR1 SGHAT, CDR2 FQNNGV. The CDR3 length is 14 residues. DNA of the CDR3: TGTGCCAGTGGGGCTAGCGGGGGCAACAATGAGCAGTTCTTC. It is translated as CASGASGGNNEQFF. Based on the CDR3 plus reference TRBV11-2 and TRBJ2-1, the full variable domain is EAGVAQSPRYKIIEKRQSVAFWCNPISGHATLYWYQQILGQGPKLLIQFQNNGVVDDSQLPKDRFSAERLKGVDSTLKIQPAKLEDSAVYLCASGASGGNNEQFFGPGTRLTVL.

The rearrangement links TRBV27 to TRBJ2-1; a possible D gene is TRBD2 (6 bases). Per the germline V gene, CDR1 is MNHEY and CDR2 is SMNVEV (reference sequence). The CDR3 length is 15 residues. Trimming shortened V by 4 bases and J by 7 bases, and 17 bases separated the two germline ends. The CDR3 DNA sequence: TGTGCCAGCAGTTCCACCGGGACTCTGGGGAATGAGCAGTTCTTC. This codes for CASSSTGTLGNEQFF.

The V and J genes are TRBV5-4 and TRBJ2-5, with D hard to call. V shed 4 bases and J shed 3 bases, with 13 bases lying between them. Germline CDR1 is SGHNT and CDR2 is YYREEE (reference sequence). The CDR3 loop spans 14 amino acids. The CDR3 here is CASSLRSSEETQYF. CDR3 DNA sequence: TGTGCCAGCAGCCTCCGGAGCAGCGAAGAGACCCAGTACTTC. The whole variable domain, filled in from reference TRBV5-4 and TRBJ2-5, reads ETGVTQSPTHLIKTRGQQVTLRCSSQSGHNTVSWYQQALGQGPQFIFQYYREEENGRGNFPPRFSGLQFPNYSSELNVNALELDDSALYLCASSLRSSEETQYFGPGTRLLVL.

The chain combines TRBV9 with TRBJ1-4; D unresolved. The germline gives CDR1 SGDLS, CDR2 YYNGEE. V lost 3 bases to trimming and J lost 7 bases, with 10 bases between them. The CDR3 runs to 13 residues. The CDR3 nucleotides are TGTGCCAGCAGCGGCGAGGGTCCTGAAAAACTGTTTTTT. Encoded protein: CASSGEGPEKLFF.

The V and J genes are TRBV7-3 and TRBJ1-1; 9 bases map to TRBD1. The CDR3 is 13 amino acids. Per the germline V gene, CDR1 is SGHTA and CDR2 is FQGTGA. The J segment lost 5 bases and the V segment lost 5 bases, leaving 3 bases of the junction unmatched. The CDR3 DNA sequence: TGTGCCAGCAGCCTCGACAGGGGGACTGAAGCTTTCTTT. Amino acids: CASSLDRGTEAFF.

CDR3 nucleotides: TGTGCCAGCGTCTGGGGACTAGCGGGAGACAATGAGCAGTTCTTC. It translates to CASVWGLAGDNEQFF. The rearrangement links TRBV2 to TRBJ2-1; 14 nucleotides line up with TRBD2. With V trimmed by 8 bases and J by 5 bases, 5 bases remained unmatched. From germline, CDR1 is SNHLY and CDR2 FYNNEI. This CDR3 has 15 residues.

This rearrangement joins TRBV7-2 to TRBJ2-7; 8 bases map to TRBD1. Germline CDR1 SGHTA, CDR2 FQGNSA. With 4 bases clipped from V and 7 bases from J, the junction kept 3 bases outside the gene matches. This CDR3 is built from 12 residues. The CDR3 nucleotides read TGTGCCAGCAGCTCTACAGGGGGTGAGCAGTACTTC. This translates into CASSSTGGEQYF. The full variable domain, its missing parts supplied by reference TRBV7-2 and TRBJ2-7, is GAGVSQSPSNKVTEKGKDVELRCDPISGHTALYWYRQSLGQGLEFLIYFQGNSAPDKSGLPSDRFSAERTGGSVSTLTIQRTQQEDSAVYLCASSSTGGEQYFGPGTRLTVT.

The chain carries TRBV29-1 and TRBJ2-2; tentatively, D is TRBD1 (6 bases). This CDR3 region has 13 residues. Germline CDR1 and CDR2: SQVTM and ANQGSEA. V was trimmed by 3 bases and J by 7 bases, leaving 12 bases between them. CDR3 sequence reads: CSVDFTGIGELFF. The CDR3 nucleotides read TGCAGCGTTGATTTCACAGGGATCGGGGAGCTGTTTTTT.

J is TRBJ1-2 and V is TRBV19, with D uncertain. The CDR3 contains 15 residues. Looked up from germline, CDR1 is LNHDA and CDR2 is SQIVND (reference sequence). Trimming shortened V by 3 bases and J by 1 base, and 12 bases separated the two germline ends. CDR3 region: CASSISLDINYGYTF. CDR3 bases: TGTGCCAGTAGTATTTCCCTCGATATTAACTATGGCTACACCTTC.

The genes are TRBV5-8 and TRBJ1-2; TRBD1 agrees at 7 bases. The trim removed 2 bases at V and 4 bases at J, leaving 5 bases unmatched. The CDR3 extends over 14 amino acids. Germline V gene data show CDR1 as SGHTS and CDR2 as YDEGEE. Here the CDR3 reads CASSFRDRGYGYTF. Written as DNA, the CDR3 is TGTGCCAGCAGCTTCCGGGACAGAGGCTATGGCTACACCTTC. The whole variable domain, remainder taken from reference TRBV5-8 and TRBJ1-2, is EAGVTQSPTHLIKTRGQQATLRCSPISGHTSVYWYQQALGLGLQFLLWYDEGEERNRGNFPPRFSGRQFPNYSSELNVNALELEDSALYLCASSFRDRGYGYTFGSGTRLTVV.

J is TRBJ1-1 and V is TRBV30, with D possibly TRBD1 on 5 matching bases. V was pared by 2 bases and J by 3 bases, with 10 bases between. Germline V gene data show CDR1 as GTSNPN and CDR2 as SVGIG (reference sequence). The CDR3 is made up of 13 amino acids. The CDR3 here is CAWSLSTDTEAFF. The CDR3 DNA sequence: TGTGCCTGGAGTCTATCGACAGACACTGAAGCTTTCTTT.

The chain is built from TRBV6-5 and TRBJ2-1; 7 positions agree with TRBD1. The V and J ends lost 6 bases and 2 bases, in that order; junction bases with no gene match: 7. The CDR3 runs 15 residues. Germline loops: CDR1 MNHEY, CDR2 SVGAGI. The CDR3 region has the DNA TGTGCCAGCAGGCAACAGGGGACCCCCTACAATGAGCAGTTCTTC. It is translated as CASRQQGTPYNEQFF.

A note on this clone: A much larger clone is a single base away; this may be a read error. This chain joins TRBV29-1 and TRBJ1-6; 8 nucleotides agree with TRBD1. The length of the CDR3 is 13 residues. CDR1 and CDR2 (germline): SQVTM, ANQGSEA. CDR3 sequence (DNA): TGCAGCGTAGGGACAGGCCGGGATTCACCCCTCCGCTTT. This encodes CSVGTGRDSPLRF.